This T cell receptor beta chain originates from a study of blood T cell repertoires in COVID-19. Study background: In each case, the material was cDNA or gDNA derived from T cells, B-cell-depleted T cells, or PBMCs.

How the authors handled the data: Quantification of nucleated cells was approximated via reference gene primer amplification. The table came from immunoSEQ multiplex PCR; TCRdb's copy has only in-frame clones and leaves some out. That table gives V, J and clone size, and the DNA gave D and trimming. The table records under 350,000 clones, roughly 86% of them present only once. Germline-derived CDR1 and CDR2 are MGHRA and YSYEKL. V lost 1 base, J lost 3 bases, and 9 bases lay in between. CDR3 size: 15 residues. This clone occurred once. The chain couples TRBV4-1 to TRBJ2-2, with D perhaps matching TRBD2 (6 bases). Sequencing was performed on peripheral blood. This TCR came from a man in his sixties or seventies with acute or convalescent COVID-19. CDR3 nucleotide sequence: TGCGCCAGCAGCCAAGGGTTAGCGGACACCGGGGAGCTGTTTTTT. Its protein is CASSQGLADTGELFF.